This TCR beta chain was identified during a study of cytomegalovirus exposure and HLA in healthy donors. At the level of the study: Clustering assigned approximately 79% of the roughly 400 genotyped donors to the Caucasian-associated ancestry cluster.

Losses at the gene ends were 1 base for V and 5 bases for J; bases not matched to a gene: 4. Germline V lookup: CDR1 ENHRY, CDR2 SYGVKD. This CDR3 comprises 16 residues. General study findings and limits: Later analysis found that TCR beta chains associated with HLA were more clonally expanded than other, equally common chains. In a later analysis, about 17,000 TCR beta sequences were associated with HLA alleles at 0.05 false discovery rate. Previously analyzed data showed that most TCR beta V segments were productive at a frequency of about 90% or about 30%.

A remark on this clone: Its cognate antigen is unknown.

This PCR relied on a set of 60 Vbeta primers and 13 Jbeta primers. The repertoire was sequenced with immunoSEQ multiplex PCR; TCRdb's copy has only in-frame clones and lacks some. The table includes about 120,000 clones, 77% detected once. The chain carries TRBV10-3 and TRBJ2-2; TRBD1 agrees at 10 bases. Sequencing used PBMCs. This sequence originates from a young man in good health and CMV-seropositive. This chain's CDR3 is CAISEFGTGVTGELFF. The DNA for the CDR3 is TGTGCCATCAGTGAGTTCGGGACAGGGGTTACCGGGGAGCTGTTTTTT.